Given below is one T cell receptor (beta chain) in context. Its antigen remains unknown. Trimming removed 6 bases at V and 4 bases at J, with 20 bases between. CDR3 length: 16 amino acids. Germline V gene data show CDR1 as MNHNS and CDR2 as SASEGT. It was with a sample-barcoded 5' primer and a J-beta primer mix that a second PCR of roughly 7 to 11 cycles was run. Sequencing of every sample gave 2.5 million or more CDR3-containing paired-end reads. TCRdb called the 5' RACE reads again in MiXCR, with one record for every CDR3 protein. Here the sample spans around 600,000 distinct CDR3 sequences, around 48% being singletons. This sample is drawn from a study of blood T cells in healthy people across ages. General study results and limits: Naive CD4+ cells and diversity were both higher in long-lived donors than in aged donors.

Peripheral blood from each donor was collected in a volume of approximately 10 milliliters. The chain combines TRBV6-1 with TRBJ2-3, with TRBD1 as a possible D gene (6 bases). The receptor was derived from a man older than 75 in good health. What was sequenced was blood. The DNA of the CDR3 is TGTGCCAGCAGCAACTTCAGGGGCCAGAGGGCAGATACGCAGTATTTT. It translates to CASSNFRGQRADTQYF.